A selection of T cell receptor beta chains follows, all from one sample in a study of T-cell reconstitution after alpha-beta-depleted transplantation in children. Using its own MiXCR run on the PCR reads, TCRdb lists one record per CDR3 protein. Of roughly 170,000 distinct CDR3 sequences in the sample, around 7% were seen once. The source material was PBMCs from the stem cell graft donor, sampled from the stem cell graft. These receptors came from a human donor who donated a stem cell graft to a child with Wiskott-Aldrich syndrome. Both conserved end residues are part of each CDR3. A D gene is named only where the DNA matches it firmly. Rows give clone size only sometimes, using once, few, many, or a class for an expanded clone.

clone size: many; V gene: TRBV12-3/TRBV12-4; J gene: TRBJ2-7; D gene: TRBD2; CDR3 DNA: TGTGCCAGCAGGCCACCGGGAGGCTACGAGCAGTACTTC; CDR3 protein: CASRPPGGYEQYF
clone size: many; V gene: TRBV29-1; J gene: TRBJ2-3; D gene: -; CDR3 DNA: TGCAGCGTTGGTGGGGGGATCGGATCGGGAATAGATACGCAGTATTTT; CDR3 protein: CSVGGGIGSGIDTQYF
clone size: many; V gene: TRBV2; J gene: TRBJ2-3; D gene: TRBD1; CDR3 DNA: TGTGCCAGCGTCGGGACAGGGGGCCCAGATACGCAGTATTTT; CDR3 protein: CASVGTGGPDTQYF
clone size: many; V gene: TRBV5-6; J gene: TRBJ2-1; D gene: -; CDR3 DNA: TGTGCCAGCAGCTTGAGTCAGGGGGGGTACAATGAGCAGTTCTTC; CDR3 protein: CASSLSQGGYNEQFF
clone size: many; V gene: TRBV12-3/TRBV12-4; J gene: TRBJ2-1; D gene: TRBD2; CDR3 DNA: TGTGCCAGCGGAGGAAGCGGGGGGGCGTATGAGCAGTTCTTC; CDR3 protein: CASGGSGGAYEQFF
clone size: many; V gene: TRBV6-1; J gene: TRBJ1-1; D gene: -; CDR3 DNA: TGTGCCAGCAGTGGCACACGGACGGACACTGAAGCTTTCTTT; CDR3 protein: CASSGTRTDTEAFF
clone size: many; V gene: TRBV12-3/TRBV12-4; J gene: TRBJ2-1; D gene: -; CDR3 DNA: TGTGCCAGCAGTTCCCAGGAGGCCACCTACAATGAGCAGTTCTTC; CDR3 protein: CASSSQEATYNEQFF
clone size: many; V gene: TRBV6-5; J gene: TRBJ2-6; D gene: -; CDR3 DNA: TGTGCCAGCAGTTCGACAGCCGTCTCTGGGGCCAACGTCCTGACTTTC; CDR3 protein: CASSSTAVSGANVLTF
clone size: many; V gene: TRBV10-1; J gene: TRBJ2-7; D gene: TRBD2; CDR3 DNA: TGCGCCAGCAGTGAACTAGCGGGAGGGCCTCGGGACGAGCAGTACTTC; CDR3 protein: CASSELAGGPRDEQYF
clone size: few; V gene: TRBV12-3/TRBV12-4; J gene: TRBJ1-5; D gene: -; CDR3 DNA: TGTGCCAGCAGCCTCGGGATCAGTGGGCAGCCCCAGCATTTT; CDR3 protein: CASSLGISGQPQHF
clone size: -; V gene: TRBV24-1; J gene: TRBJ2-3; D gene: TRBD2; CDR3 DNA: TGTGCCACCAGTGATGTGGGACTAGCCGGCACAGATACGCAGTATTTT; CDR3 protein: CATSDVGLAGTDTQYF
clone size: many; V gene: TRBV12-3/TRBV12-4; J gene: TRBJ1-5; D gene: -; CDR3 DNA: TGTGCCAGCAGTTTTCGCGGAGGACTAAGCAATCAGCCCCAGCATTTT; CDR3 protein: CASSFRGGLSNQPQHF
clone size: many; V gene: TRBV7-9; J gene: TRBJ2-3; D gene: -; CDR3 DNA: TGTGCCAGCAGCTTACGTGACAGGTTCACAGATACGCAGTATTTT; CDR3 protein: CASSLRDRFTDTQYF
clone size: -; V gene: TRBV5-5; J gene: TRBJ2-2; D gene: -; CDR3 DNA: TGTGCCAGCAGCTTGGATTGGACCGGGGAGCTGTTTTTT; CDR3 protein: CASSLDWTGELFF
clone size: many; V gene: TRBV27; J gene: TRBJ2-2; D gene: -; CDR3 DNA: TGTGCCAGCAGTTTCTGGGGGCACCCCGGGGAGCTGTTTTTT; CDR3 protein: CASSFWGHPGELFF
clone size: many; V gene: TRBV29-1; J gene: TRBJ2-3; D gene: TRBD2; CDR3 DNA: TGCAGCGTTGAATTCCCCCGTGGTAGCGGGGGGGCCTTTACAGATACGCAGTATTTT; CDR3 protein: CSVEFPRGSGGAFTDTQYF
clone size: -; V gene: TRBV20-1; J gene: TRBJ1-4; D gene: -; CDR3 DNA: TGCAGTGCTAGAGATAAAGATGGAGGGGTTGGTGAAAAACTGTTTTTT; CDR3 protein: CSARDKDGGVGEKLFF
clone size: many; V gene: TRBV11-2; J gene: TRBJ2-5; D gene: -; CDR3 DNA: TGTGCCAGCAGCTTAGATACAATCCTGACCCAGTACTTC; CDR3 protein: CASSLDTILTQYF
clone size: many; V gene: TRBV12-3/TRBV12-4; J gene: TRBJ1-5; D gene: -; CDR3 DNA: TGTGCCAGCAGTTTGCAAGGGGTTCAGCCCCAGCATTTT; CDR3 protein: CASSLQGVQPQHF
clone size: few; V gene: TRBV20-1; J gene: TRBJ1-6; D gene: -; CDR3 DNA: TGCAGTGTACCGGGGAGGGGGAGGGATAATTCACCCCTCCACTTT; CDR3 protein: CSVPGRGRDNSPLHF
clone size: many; V gene: TRBV5-1; J gene: TRBJ1-1; D gene: -; CDR3 DNA: TGCGCCAGCAGCTTGGACAGTCCGAGGACTGAAGCTTTCTTT; CDR3 protein: CASSLDSPRTEAFF
clone size: many; V gene: TRBV5-1; J gene: TRBJ1-4; D gene: -; CDR3 DNA: TGCGCCAGCAGCCGGGACGGAACCTCTAATGAAAAACTGTTTTTT; CDR3 protein: CASSRDGTSNEKLFF
clone size: many; V gene: TRBV24-1; J gene: TRBJ2-4; D gene: -; CDR3 DNA: TGTGCCACCAGTGCATCGGGGACTAAAAACATTCAGTACTTC; CDR3 protein: CATSASGTKNIQYF
clone size: many; V gene: TRBV29-1; J gene: TRBJ2-2; D gene: -; CDR3 DNA: TGCAGCGCAATAACAGGGGGGGCAAACACCGGGGAGCTGTTTTTT; CDR3 protein: CSAITGGANTGELFF
clone size: many; V gene: TRBV12-3/TRBV12-4; J gene: TRBJ1-5; D gene: -; CDR3 DNA: TGTGCCAGCAGGGCTAAAATAGAACAGCCCCAGCATTTT; CDR3 protein: CASRAKIEQPQHF
clone size: many; V gene: TRBV15; J gene: TRBJ1-6; D gene: -; CDR3 DNA: TGTGCCACCAGCCACCGCCAGGGGTGGTATAATTCACCCCTCCACTTT; CDR3 protein: CATSHRQGWYNSPLHF
clone size: many; V gene: TRBV4-1; J gene: TRBJ2-1; D gene: -; CDR3 DNA: TGCGCCAGCAGCCTTCTTCGGCAGTATGAGCAGTTCTTC; CDR3 protein: CASSLLRQYEQFF
clone size: -; V gene: TRBV11-2; J gene: TRBJ2-5; D gene: TRBD1; CDR3 DNA: TGTGCCAGCAGCCCCAGGACAGGCGAAAAGACCCAGTACTTC; CDR3 protein: CASSPRTGEKTQYF
clone size: many; V gene: TRBV2; J gene: TRBJ2-3; D gene: -; CDR3 DNA: TGTGCCAGCAGTGAAAGGGCCAGGGCCATCACAGATACGCAGTATTTT; CDR3 protein: CASSERARAITDTQYF
clone size: many; V gene: TRBV12-3/TRBV12-4; J gene: TRBJ1-2; D gene: -; CDR3 DNA: TGTGCCAGCAGTTTCCCGACGGACGGAAACTATGGCTACACCTTC; CDR3 protein: CASSFPTDGNYGYTF
clone size: many; V gene: TRBV20-1; J gene: TRBJ1-2; D gene: -; CDR3 DNA: TGCAGTGCTAGAGCCGCCCGAGGGAACTATGGCTACACCTTC; CDR3 protein: CSARAARGNYGYTF
clone size: many; V gene: TRBV10-2; J gene: TRBJ2-1; D gene: TRBD2; CDR3 DNA: TGCGCAGCGGGAGGCTCCAATGAGCAGTTCTTC; CDR3 protein: CAAGGSNEQFF
clone size: few; V gene: TRBV6-2/TRBV6-3; J gene: TRBJ2-5; D gene: TRBD1; CDR3 DNA: TGTGCCAGCAGTTACTACGGACAGGGGGACGAGACCCAGTACTTC; CDR3 protein: CASSYYGQGDETQYF
clone size: many; V gene: TRBV5-1; J gene: TRBJ1-1; D gene: -; CDR3 DNA: TGCGCCAGCAGCTTGGCATCCATGAACACTGAAGCTTTCTTT; CDR3 protein: CASSLASMNTEAFF
clone size: many; V gene: TRBV20-1; J gene: TRBJ1-2; D gene: -; CDR3 DNA: TGCGCACCGCCCCAGGGACTTAACTATGGCTACACCTTC; CDR3 protein: CAPPQGLNYGYTF
clone size: many; V gene: TRBV6-1; J gene: TRBJ2-2; D gene: -; CDR3 DNA: TGTGCCAGCTACAGGGTACCCGGGGAGCTGTTTTTT; CDR3 protein: CASYRVPGELFF
clone size: many; V gene: TRBV5-5; J gene: TRBJ2-7; D gene: TRBD1; CDR3 DNA: TGTGCCAGCAGCATTTGGACAGGGACCTACGAGCAGTACTTC; CDR3 protein: CASSIWTGTYEQYF
clone size: -; V gene: TRBV14; J gene: TRBJ1-1; D gene: TRBD1; CDR3 DNA: TGTGCCAGCAGTGCACAGGGGGCAGGGACTGAAGCTTTCTTT; CDR3 protein: CASSAQGAGTEAFF
clone size: many; V gene: TRBV11-1; J gene: TRBJ2-1; D gene: TRBD2; CDR3 DNA: TGTGCCAGCAGCTCTAGACTAGCGGGACTTACTACCTACAATGAGCAGTTCTTC; CDR3 protein: CASSSRLAGLTTYNEQFF
clone size: many; V gene: TRBV7-9; J gene: TRBJ2-1; D gene: TRBD1; CDR3 DNA: TGTGCCAGCAGCTTAAAACCCGGGACAGAGAAGCAGTTCTTC; CDR3 protein: CASSLKPGTEKQFF
clone size: many; V gene: TRBV6-1; J gene: TRBJ2-3; D gene: -; CDR3 DNA: TGTGCCAGCGGGGAGGCACAGGGTCGGAGCACAGATACGCAGTATTTT; CDR3 protein: CASGEAQGRSTDTQYF
clone size: many; V gene: TRBV9; J gene: TRBJ2-4; D gene: -; CDR3 DNA: TGTGCCAGCAGCGTAGGTCAATGGAACATTCAGTACTTC; CDR3 protein: CASSVGQWNIQYF
clone size: -; V gene: TRBV12-3/TRBV12-4; J gene: TRBJ1-2; D gene: -; CDR3 DNA: TGTGCCAGCAGTCCTGGGAGGGGCAGGGCTGGATATGGCTACACCTTC; CDR3 protein: CASSPGRGRAGYGYTF
clone size: many; V gene: TRBV12-3/TRBV12-4; J gene: TRBJ1-1; D gene: TRBD1; CDR3 DNA: TGTGCCAGCAGTCGCGACAGGGCCGAAGCTTTCTTT; CDR3 protein: CASSRDRAEAFF
clone size: many; V gene: TRBV5-1; J gene: TRBJ1-2; D gene: -; CDR3 DNA: TGCGCCAGCAGAGGGGTTTTCTATGGCTACACCTTC; CDR3 protein: CASRGVFYGYTF
clone size: many; V gene: TRBV30; J gene: TRBJ1-1; D gene: TRBD1; CDR3 DNA: TGTGCCTGGACCTCCCAGGACAGGGGTTGGGGGCACACTGAAGCTTTCTTT; CDR3 protein: CAWTSQDRGWGHTEAFF
clone size: many; V gene: TRBV5-1; J gene: TRBJ1-5; D gene: -; CDR3 DNA: TGCGCCAGCAGCTTAGAGGGAATCGGCAATCAGCCCCAGCATTTT; CDR3 protein: CASSLEGIGNQPQHF
clone size: many; V gene: TRBV20-1; J gene: TRBJ2-3; D gene: -; CDR3 DNA: TGCAGTGCTAGAGATATGGGGACAAGAGAAACAGATACGCAGTATTTT; CDR3 protein: CSARDMGTRETDTQYF
clone size: few; V gene: TRBV7-2; J gene: TRBJ1-2; D gene: -; CDR3 DNA: TGTGCCAGCAGCGGCAAAAATCAGGATGGCTACACCTTC; CDR3 protein: CASSGKNQDGYTF
clone size: many; V gene: TRBV5-1; J gene: TRBJ2-5; D gene: TRBD2; CDR3 DNA: TGCGCCAGCAGCTTGGTCGCGGGGGAAGAGACCCAGTACTTC; CDR3 protein: CASSLVAGEETQYF
clone size: many; V gene: TRBV4-2; J gene: TRBJ1-1; D gene: -; CDR3 DNA: TGTGCCAGCAGCCGAGAAGGTAACACTGAAGCTTTCTTT; CDR3 protein: CASSREGNTEAFF
clone size: -; V gene: TRBV7-9; J gene: TRBJ2-1; D gene: -; CDR3 DNA: TGTGCCAGCAGCTCTCCCGGGGAGCGCCATGATCCCGAGCAGTTCTTC; CDR3 protein: CASSSPGERHDPEQFF
clone size: many; V gene: TRBV20-1; J gene: TRBJ2-5; D gene: -; CDR3 DNA: TGCAGTGCCGGATTCCAAGAGACCCAGTACTTC; CDR3 protein: CSAGFQETQYF
clone size: few; V gene: TRBV6-5; J gene: TRBJ1-1; D gene: -; CDR3 DNA: TGTGCCAGCAGTTACTCGATGATGGACATAGTCCTCTCGGACACTGAAGCTTTCTTT; CDR3 protein: CASSYSMMDIVLSDTEAFF
clone size: many; V gene: TRBV20-1; J gene: TRBJ2-1; D gene: TRBD2; CDR3 DNA: TGCAGTGCTAGAGCGGGGACTAGTGCAAATGAGCAGTTCTTC; CDR3 protein: CSARAGTSANEQFF
clone size: -; V gene: TRBV5-1; J gene: TRBJ2-5; D gene: -; CDR3 DNA: TGCGCCAGCAGCTTGCGGAGCAACTTGGCAATCCAAGAGACCCAGTACTTC; CDR3 protein: CASSLRSNLAIQETQYF
clone size: many; V gene: TRBV12-3/TRBV12-4; J gene: TRBJ1-2; D gene: -; CDR3 DNA: TGTGCCAGCAGTTCGACAGGAGCCTATGGCTACACCTTC; CDR3 protein: CASSSTGAYGYTF
clone size: many; V gene: TRBV18; J gene: TRBJ2-6; D gene: -; CDR3 DNA: TGTGCCAGCTCACCAAGGCAGGGCTTCAACTCTGGGGCCAACGTCCTGACTTTC; CDR3 protein: CASSPRQGFNSGANVLTF
clone size: many; V gene: TRBV12-3/TRBV12-4; J gene: TRBJ2-7; D gene: TRBD2; CDR3 DNA: TGTGCCAGCAGTCCCGGGGGGACCTACGAGCAGTACTTC; CDR3 protein: CASSPGGTYEQYF